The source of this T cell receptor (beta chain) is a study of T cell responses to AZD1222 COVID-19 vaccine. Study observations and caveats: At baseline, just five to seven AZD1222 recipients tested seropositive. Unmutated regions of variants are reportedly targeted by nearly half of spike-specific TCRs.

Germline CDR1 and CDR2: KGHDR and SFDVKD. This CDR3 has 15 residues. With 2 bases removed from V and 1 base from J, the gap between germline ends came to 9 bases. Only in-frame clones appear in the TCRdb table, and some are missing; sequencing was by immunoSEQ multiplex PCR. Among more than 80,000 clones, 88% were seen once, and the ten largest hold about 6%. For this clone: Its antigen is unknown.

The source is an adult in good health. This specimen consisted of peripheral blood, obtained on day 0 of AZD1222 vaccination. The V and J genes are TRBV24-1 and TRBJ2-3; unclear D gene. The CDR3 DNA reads TGTGCCACCAGTGATTCCGGTCGGGGCACAGATACGCAGTATTTT. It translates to CATSDSGRGTDTQYF.